The present TCR beta chain was sequenced within a study of cytomegalovirus exposure and HLA in healthy donors. CDR1 and CDR2 (germline): SGHRS, YFSETQ. The CDR3 sequence is 16 residues long. V trimming: 4 bases; J trimming: 7 bases; junction bases outside the gene matches: 9. Method: immunoSEQ multiplex PCR; TCRdb's copy keeps in-frame clones and lacks some. Found here are about 360,000 clones, roughly 90% of them singletons; the top ten hold under 0.9%. The gene calls are TRBV5-1 and TRBJ2-1; 12 nucleotides line up with TRBD2. The source is a woman aged 18-29 years in good health and CMV-seronegative. The specimen sequenced was PBMCs. CDR3 protein: CASSTALAGGGNEQFF. The CDR3 DNA follows: TGCGCCAGCAGCACGGCACTAGCGGGGGGAGGAAATGAGCAGTTCTTC. The complete variable domain, with remaining parts taken from reference TRBV5-1 and TRBJ2-1, reads KAGVTQTPRYLIKTRGQQVTLSCSPISGHRSVSWYQQTPGQGLQFLFEYFSETQRNKGNFPGRFSGRQFSNSRSEMNVSTLELGDSALYLCASSTALAGGGNEQFFGPGTRLTVL.